The clone carrying this TCR beta chain appeared a single time. These data are taken from a study of immune cell composition in non-small cell lung cancer. The normal lung sample lay at least 3 cm, and maximally far, from the tumour. Libraries were prepared by immunoSEQ multiplex PCR; TCRdb keeps only in-frame clonotypes and omits some of them. The repertoire holds over 15,000 clones, with around four fifths as singletons. J was trimmed by 0 bases and V by 4 bases; bases with no gene match: 3. Germline assignment: CDR1 SGHTA and CDR2 FQGNSA. The CDR3 is 15 amino acids. This same sample was also part of a study on CD4 T cells in lung cancer.

The sequenced material came from non-adjacent lung tissue. This TCR was sampled from a human donor with non-small cell lung cancer. V is TRBV7-2 and J is TRBJ2-7; 10 positions agree with TRBD2. In DNA form, the CDR3 reads TGTGCCAGCAGCTCTAGCGGGGGCCGCTCCTACGAGCAGTACTTC. Translating gives CASSSSGGRSYEQYF.